This T cell receptor (beta chain) was retrieved from a study of CD8 T cells in ankylosing spondylitis. The study's findings and limits: Ankylosing spondylitis blood appeared to carry a characteristic TCR beta motif of fewer than 10 highly homologous variants. Existing reports had already noted some motif variants in reactive arthritis synovial fluid and blood. The authors reported significant enrichment of disease-linked clones in matched ankylosing spondylitis synovial fluid. Researchers report that disease-linked clones proved CD8+ and relatively rare in peripheral blood.

This clonotype showed up just a few times. What it binds is unknown. Generation of TCR beta libraries employed quantitative 5'-RACE incorporating molecular barcodes. TCRdb recomputed calls from the 5' RACE reads with MiXCR, one row per CDR3 protein. In the table there are hundreds of thousands of distinct CDR3 sequences, about 13% of which are singletons. Germline CDR1 ENHRY, CDR2 SYGVKD. V gave up 0 bases and J gave up 1 base, with 4 bases separating them. This CDR3 is built from 13 residues. Sequenced material: blood, either unsorted or a sorted T cell fraction (not recorded which). This receptor was obtained from a male donor with ankylosing spondylitis. The rearrangement links TRBV10-3 to TRBJ2-7; no reliable D call. The CDR3 loop reads CAISESSSYEQYF. The CDR3 DNA is TGTGCCATCAGTGAGTCAAGTTCCTACGAGCAGTACTTC.